The clone carrying this T cell receptor beta chain was found many times. No antigen is known for it. The method was immunoSEQ multiplex PCR; TCRdb's version includes in-frame clones alone and lacks a portion of them. The sample records approximately 70,000 clones, roughly 73% being singletons. The sample comes from a study of OX40 agonist ivuxolimab in advanced cancers. Overall study results and limits: The 0.1-3.0 mg/kg partial responders had among the lowest clonal expansion.

Sequences were derived from CD4+ or CD8+ T cells sorted from blood, sampled in a trial of the OX40 agonist ivuxolimab. This sequence originates from an adult with an advanced solid tumor such as melanoma, head and neck, liver or kidney cancer.

CDR3 protein: CASSPAGGINSPLHF. As DNA, the CDR3 is TGTGCCAGCAGCCCCGCCGGGGGAATAAATTCACCCCTCCACTTT. The V gene is TRBV5-5, the J gene TRBJ1-6; D possibly corresponds to TRBD1 (5 bases). This CDR3 comprises 15 residues. In germline, CDR1 is SGHKS, CDR2 YYEKEE (reference sequence). The V and J ends lost 4 bases and 7 bases respectively, with 15 bases between them.